Below, 10 T cell receptor beta chains from the same sample are listed, as sequenced in a study of blood T cell repertoires in COVID-19. Profiling relied on immunoSEQ multiplex PCR, and the TCRdb table lists in-frame clones only, not all of them. The sample comprises about 400,000 clones, 75% to 90% of which are singletons, and 1.4% rests with the top ten. Source material: peripheral blood. The receptors originated from a woman aged 25 to 39 with active or convalescent COVID-19.

This chain uses TRBV12-3 or TRBV12-4 with TRBJ1-2; unclear D gene. The germline V and J ends were trimmed by 4 bases and 2 bases, with 5 bases remaining between them. The CDR3 has 12 residues. As DNA, the CDR3 is TGTGCCAGCAGTTACCGGAACTATGGCTACACCTTC. It yields the protein CASSYRNYGYTF.

This clone was observed a handful of times. The chain links TRBV4-1 to TRBJ2-7; 11 nucleotides align to TRBD2. The CDR3 runs to 17 residues. V lost 1 base, J lost 0 bases, and 5 bases stayed unmatched. Germline assignment: CDR1 MGHRA and CDR2 YSYEKL. CDR3 nucleotides: TGCGCCAGCAGCCAAGGGCTAGCGGGAGGCAGCTCCTACGAGCAGTACTTC. It encodes CASSQGLAGGSSYEQYF.

The chain couples TRBV27 to TRBJ2-3; 14 nucleotides align to TRBD2. Germline assignment: CDR1 MNHEY and CDR2 SMNVEV (reference sequence). J was trimmed by 1 base and V by 5 bases; bases with no gene match: 8. This CDR3 comprises 18 residues. CDR3 in amino acids: CASSRPGLAGVGTDTQYF. The CDR3 DNA follows: TGTGCCAGCAGTAGACCGGGACTAGCGGGAGTAGGCACAGATACGCAGTATTTT.

The V call is TRBV4-2, the J call TRBJ1-2; no clear D. CDR3 length equals 12 residues. In germline, CDR1 is LGHNA, CDR2 YNFKEQ. V lost 4 bases and J 4 bases, leaving 7 bases between the germline ends. This chain's CDR3 is CASSPRGYGYTF. CDR3 DNA: TGTGCCAGCAGCCCAAGAGGCTATGGCTACACCTTC.

The V call is TRBV6-5, the J call TRBJ1-6, with D possibly matching TRBD1 (6 bases). The CDR3 contains 15 residues. CDR1 and CDR2 from the germline V gene are MNHEY and SVGAGI. Deletions cut 6 bases from V and 8 bases from J, with 17 bases between. The CDR3: CASSPGTPGHSPLHF. DNA of the CDR3: TGTGCCAGCAGCCCCGGGACACCGGGGCATTCACCCCTCCACTTT.

The chain is built from TRBV27 and TRBJ2-3; no reliable D call. Trimming took off 2 bases at V and 0 bases at J, with 12 bases between the two ends. The CDR3 runs to 16 residues. CDR1 and CDR2 from the germline V gene are MNHEY and SMNVEV (reference sequence). The CDR3 DNA reads as TGTGCCAGCAGTTTAGTTACTTCACTTAGCACAGATACGCAGTATTTT. This gives the protein CASSLVTSLSTDTQYF.

J is TRBJ2-1 and V is TRBV25-1; 14 bases align to TRBD2. CDR1 and CDR2 (germline): MGHDK, SYGVNS. The CDR3 totals 18 residues. Germline trimming cut 2 bases from V and 6 bases from J; bases unmatched to any gene: 9. The CDR3 reads CASSETRTGLAGVNEQFF. The CDR3 DNA reads TGTGCCAGCAGTGAAACGAGAACGGGACTAGCGGGAGTCAATGAGCAGTTCTTC.

V usage is TRBV24-1 and J usage is TRBJ1-3; D remains unclear. Trimming pared 4 bases from V and 0 bases from J, leaving 15 bases between. The CDR3 length is 17 residues. In germline, CDR1 is KGHDR, CDR2 SFDVKD. DNA for the CDR3: TGTGCCACCAGTGAGCCCGGGTCCCGAAACTCTGGAAACACCATATATTTT. Its translation is CATSEPGSRNSGNTIYF.

CDR3 residues: CASRTEYYKHTQYF. In DNA, the CDR3 is TGTGCCAGCAGGACGGAGTATTACAAACATACGCAGTATTTT. This chain links TRBV6-5 with TRBJ2-3; D ambiguous. Per the germline V gene, CDR1 is MNHEY and CDR2 is SVGAGI. The CDR3 covers 14 residues. The V gene lost 6 bases and the J gene lost 7 bases, with 17 bases spanning the gap.

This clone was counted only a few times. V gene TRBV10-3 combines with J gene TRBJ2-3; 7 bases match TRBD2. The V and J ends lost 6 bases and 4 bases, in that order; junction bases with no gene match: 7. The CDR3 sequence is 14 residues long. The germline V gene encodes CDR1 ENHRY and CDR2 SYGVKD. The CDR3 DNA follows: TGTGCCATCAGGGGAGGGAGTCGAGCAGATACGCAGTATTTT. Translation gives CAIRGGSRADTQYF.